These T cell receptor beta chains were read from a single sample in a study of T cells in Graves' hyperthyroidism and ophthalmopathy. TCRdb re-derived calls from the multiplex PCR reads in MiXCR, one entry per CDR3 protein. The sample records 690,000 or so distinct CDR3 sequences, roughly 20% being singletons. The sequenced material came from blood. The receptor source for this set is a woman aged 45-60 years with Graves' hyperthyroidism that later progressed to Graves' ophthalmopathy. Both conserved end residues are part of each CDR3. A D gene is named only where the DNA matches it firmly. Size tells how often a clone was seen (once, few, many) or the class of an expanded clone, and some rows leave it out.

J gene | V gene | D gene | clone size | CDR3 DNA | CDR3 protein
TRBJ1-4 | TRBV29-1 | NA | few | TGCAGCGTACCCGACACTACAACTAATGAAAAACTGTTTTTT | CSVPDTTTNEKLFF
TRBJ1-1 | TRBV7-2 | TRBD1 | NA | TGTGTCAGCAGCTTCACCGGGACAGTAGCTTTCTTT | CVSSFTGTVAFF
TRBJ2-2 | TRBV29-1 | NA | NA | TGCAGCGCAGGGAACACCGGGGAGCTGTTTTTT | CSAGNTGELFF
TRBJ2-7 | TRBV9 | TRBD1 | few | TGTGCCAGCAGCGTCACAGGGGGAAGCTACGAGCAGTACTTC | CASSVTGGSYEQYF
TRBJ1-5 | TRBV19 | NA | NA | TGTGCCAGTAGTATTTCAGAGTTTCAGCCCCAGCATTTT | CASSISEFQPQHF
TRBJ1-1 | TRBV9 | TRBD1 | few | TGTGCCAGCAGCGCAGAGGGGACAGGGTACACTGAAGCTTTCTTT | CASSAEGTGYTEAFF
TRBJ2-7 | TRBV4-1 | TRBD1 | NA | TGCGCCAGCAGCCAAGGGCGGGACAGGTCGGGCGAGCAGTACTTC | CASSQGRDRSGEQYF
TRBJ1-1 | TRBV5-4 | TRBD1 | few | TGTGCCAGCAGCCCACGGGCCGGGACAGGCGCCACTGAAGCTTTCTTT | CASSPRAGTGATEAFF
TRBJ2-1 | TRBV3-1 | TRBD1 | many | TGTGCCAGCAGCCAAGGAGCAGGGGGCGCGAGCAATGAGCAGTTCTTC | CASSQGAGGASNEQFF
TRBJ2-7 | TRBV18 | NA | NA | TGTGCCAGCTCGCCAAGGGGTGAGGACGAGCAGTACTTC | CASSPRGEDEQYF
TRBJ1-2 | TRBV27 | NA | many | TGTGCCAGCAGTCTCCGACAGCCTACTAACTATGGCTACACCTTC | CASSLRQPTNYGYTF
TRBJ2-3 | TRBV7-2 | NA | few | TGTGCCGGCAGCCCGGCCGGTATGGGCGGGGCCCCGCATACGCAGTATTTT | CAGSPAGMGGAPHTQYF
TRBJ2-3 | TRBV12-3/TRBV12-4 | TRBD2 | few | TGTGCCAGCAGTTCTGACCGTAGCGGGGGGATATCAGATACGCAGTATTTT | CASSSDRSGGISDTQYF
TRBJ1-2 | TRBV4-1 | TRBD1 | few | TGCGCCAGCAGCTTTGGGCCAACAGGGGGCGGCTATGGCTACACCTTC | CASSFGPTGGGYGYTF